This TCR beta chain derives from a study of identifying expanded T cells in peripheral blood. Sequencing used immunoSEQ multiplex PCR; TCRdb keeps in-frame clones, though not all of them. In the table there are about 130,000 clones, approximately 86% of which are singletons. Note on this clone: Its antigen is unidentified.

Germline assignment: CDR1 MNHNS and CDR2 SASEGT. The CDR3 is made up of 14 amino acids. Trimming shortened V by 8 bases and J by 7 bases, and 18 bases separated the two germline ends. No infections or other immune events were documented during collection. Findings and caveats of the study: Over approximately two and four weeks, about 15 and 19 clones changed, versus around 1.2 between replicates. Across healthy donors, higher total template counts meant significantly greater approximately 2-week count variance.

The source of this sequence is a person between 18 and 75 years old in good health. The source material was blood. The chain recombines TRBV6-1 with TRBJ2-1; a possible D gene is TRBD2 (5 bases). The CDR3: CASFEPGRTNEQFF. CDR3 nucleotide sequence: TGTGCCAGCTTCGAGCCGGGAAGAACGAATGAGCAGTTCTTC.